Below, 20 T cell receptor beta chains from the same sample are listed, as sequenced in a study of shared clonotypes between healthy human individuals. Only in-frame clones appear in the TCRdb table, and some are missing; sequencing was by immunoSEQ multiplex PCR. The data hold 600,000 to 800,000 clones, with around 70% observed a single time. Sequenced input: memory CD4+ T cells sorted from blood. Specified subset: CD45RA-negative fraction. These receptors came from a woman in her 30s in good health.

The V and J genes are TRBV25-1 and TRBJ1-2, with D possibly matching TRBD1 (6 bases). The V gene's germline CDR1 is MGHDK and CDR2 SYGVNS. V lost 4 bases and J 3 bases, leaving 6 bases between the germline ends. The CDR3 covers 12 residues. CDR3 in amino acids: CASSGTDYGYTF. The CDR3 DNA follows: TGTGCCAGCAGTGGGACAGACTATGGCTACACCTTC.

In DNA, the CDR3 is TGTGCCAGCAGCGTAGGGGCTAGCGGAATGCATAGCACAGATACGCAGTATTTT. Translation: CASSVGASGMHSTDTQYF. The rearrangement joins TRBV9 to TRBJ2-3; 7 bases align to TRBD2. V gave up 0 bases and J gave up 0 bases; unmatched junction bases: 10. The CDR3 sequence is 18 residues long. The germline V gene has CDR1 SGDLS and CDR2 YYNGEE.

The chain is built from TRBV27 and TRBJ2-5; 7 nucleotides agree with TRBD2. J was trimmed by 5 bases and V by 0 bases; bases with no gene match: 6. This CDR3 region has 15 residues. Germline CDR1 MNHEY, CDR2 SMNVEV (reference sequence). This CDR3 reads CASSLSAGVGETQYF. For the CDR3, the DNA is TGTGCCAGCAGTTTATCTGCGGGAGTGGGGGAGACCCAGTACTTC.

This clone showed up just once. The chain carries TRBV2 and TRBJ2-5; TRBD2 agrees at 8 bases. V was pared by 5 bases and J by 0 bases, with 8 bases of the junction left unmatched. Germline V gene sequence: CDR1 SNHLY, CDR2 FYNNEI. The CDR3 has 16 amino acids. For the CDR3, the DNA is TGTGCCAGCAGTAGCGGACTAGCACGGTACCAAGAGACCCAGTACTTC. Residues: CASSSGLARYQETQYF.

The chain employs TRBV5-1 and TRBJ2-1, with 14 bases identical to TRBD2. Germline loops: CDR1 SGHRS, CDR2 YFSETQ. The V segment lost 3 bases and the J segment 8 bases; nucleotides outside the gene matches: 7. The CDR3 covers 16 residues. In DNA form, the CDR3 reads TGCGCCAGCAGCTCCCGACTAGCGGGAGGGACCCATGAGCAGTTCTTC. Amino acid sequence: CASSSRLAGGTHEQFF.

This clone has a handful of counts. This chain links TRBV30 with TRBJ1-4; maybe TRBD1 (5 bases). V lost 2 bases and J lost 5, with 9 bases in between. Germline V gene sequence: CDR1 GTSNPN, CDR2 SVGIG (reference sequence). The CDR3 runs 13 residues. CDR3 sequence reads: CAWSYRSNEKLFF. Here the CDR3 DNA reads TGTGCCTGGAGTTACAGGTCAAATGAAAAACTGTTTTTT.

This sequence joins TRBV6-5 and TRBJ1-1, with D perhaps matching TRBD1 (5 bases). The CDR3 consists of 14 residues. The V end was cut by 0 bases, the J end by 6 bases, with 11 bases between. Germline CDR1 reads MNHEY; CDR2 reads SVGAGI. The CDR3 DNA reads TGTGCCAGCAGTTACTCCCCGGGGGAGGCTGAAGCTTTCTTT. Residues: CASSYSPGEAEAFF.

The chain carries TRBV9 and TRBJ2-1; D is ambiguous. CDR3 length: 14 residues. The V end was cut by 3 bases, the J end by 10 bases, with 17 bases between. Germline CDR1 reads SGDLS; CDR2 reads YYNGEE. The CDR3 nucleotides read TGTGCCAGCAGCGCAGACCATCAAGATCCCGAGCAGTTCTTC. Its translation: CASSADHQDPEQFF.

The count of this clone is one. The chain employs TRBV5-1 and TRBJ2-1; the match to TRBD2 covers 7 bases. The V gene end was trimmed by 0 bases and the J gene end by 6 bases; junction bases not matched to a gene: 6. From germline, CDR1 is SGHRS and CDR2 YFSETQ. The CDR3 is 15 residues long. Written as DNA, the CDR3 is TGCGCCAGCAGCTTGGCTGGCGGGAGTCTCAATGAGCAGTTCTTC. Its translation is CASSLAGGSLNEQFF.

This sequence joins TRBV15 and TRBJ2-1; 9 nucleotides align to TRBD2. Trimming at V came to 1 base and at J to 5 bases, leaving 3 bases not matched to a gene. The CDR3 totals 15 residues. Germline CDR1 LNHNV, CDR2 YYDKDF (reference sequence). CDR3 bases: TGTGCCACCAGCAGAGGTAGCGGGAGACACAATGAGCAGTTCTTC. Protein product: CATSRGSGRHNEQFF.

The chain links TRBV28 to TRBJ1-1, with 7 bases aligning to TRBD1. Germline assignment: CDR1 MDHEN and CDR2 SYDVKM. Trimming cost V 5 bases and J 5 bases; bases outside gene matches: 8. There are 14 residues in the CDR3. CDR3 protein: CASSRTGVGTEAFF. The CDR3 DNA is TGTGCCAGCAGTCGAACAGGGGTTGGGACTGAAGCTTTCTTT.

This clone turned up a few times. The gene calls are TRBV5-4 and TRBJ2-3; TRBD1 matches 8 bases. J was trimmed by 2 bases and V by 2 bases; bases with no gene match: 10. This CDR3 is built from 17 residues. CDR1 SGHNT and CDR2 YYREEE come from the germline V gene (reference sequence). As DNA, the CDR3 is TGTGCCAGCAGCTTAAAGACAGGGGCCACCCCCACAGATACGCAGTATTTT. Translating gives CASSLKTGATPTDTQYF. Together with reference TRBV5-4 and TRBJ2-3, the CDR3 gives the full variable domain: ETGVTQSPTHLIKTRGQQVTLRCSSQSGHNTVSWYQQALGQGPQFIFQYYREEENGRGNFPPRFSGLQFPNYSSELNVNALELDDSALYLCASSLKTGATPTDTQYFGPGTRLTVL.

The chain carries TRBV28 and TRBJ1-2, with D maybe TRBD1 (5 bases). Between the trimmed V and J ends, which lost 8 bases and 2 bases, there was a span of 15 bases. Germline-derived CDR1 and CDR2 are MDHEN and SYDVKM. This CDR3 has 14 residues. CDR3 nucleotides: TGTGCCAGCGGGGTTGGGGCAGGGAACTATGGCTACACCTTC. Translating gives CASGVGAGNYGYTF.

The CDR3 sequence: CASSEGLPGNTIYF. As DNA, the CDR3 is TGTGCCAGCAGTGAAGGACTCCCTGGAAACACCATATATTTT. The rearrangement links TRBV6-1 to TRBJ1-3; D gene uncertain. The CDR3 is made up of 14 amino acids. The germline CDR1 and CDR2 sequences are MNHNS and SASEGT. Between the trimmed V and J ends, which lost 1 base and 2 bases, there was a span of 6 bases.

The genes are TRBV29-1 and TRBJ1-5; 11 bases map to TRBD1. The junction had 8 bases not matched to a gene; V was cut back by 6 bases and J by 7 bases. The germline gives CDR1 SQVTM, CDR2 ANQGSEA. The CDR3 totals 14 residues. The DNA for the CDR3 is TGCAGCGTCAGTCCCGGGACAGGGGGACAGCCCCAGCATTTT. Amino acid sequence: CSVSPGTGGQPQHF.

The rearrangement links TRBV5-1 to TRBJ2-5; 10 bases map to TRBD2. V shed 2 bases and J 1 base; nucleotides not matched to a gene: 5. CDR1 and CDR2 from the germline V gene are SGHRS and YFSETQ. The CDR3 has 16 residues. In nucleotides, the CDR3 is TGCGCCAGCAGCTTTGGTGGACTAGCGGCCCAAGAGACCCAGTACTTC. Protein: CASSFGGLAAQETQYF.

The V call is TRBV29-1, the J call TRBJ2-7, with 9 nucleotides matching TRBD2. This CDR3 region has 13 residues. V was pared by 3 bases and J by 7 bases, with 7 bases of the junction left unmatched. Germline lookup yields CDR1 SQVTM and CDR2 ANQGSEA. The CDR3 DNA reads TGCAGCGTTGATGCGGGAGGGCCGAATGAGCAGTACTTC. Amino acid sequence: CSVDAGGPNEQYF.

This clone was seen many times. This chain connects TRBV2 to TRBJ1-1; D is unclear. The germline gives CDR1 SNHLY, CDR2 FYNNEI. V dropped 6 bases and J dropped 8 bases, with 10 bases sitting between them. This CDR3 is built from 11 residues. In DNA form, the CDR3 reads TGTGCCAGCAGGGCAGGACCAGAAGCTTTCTTT. Residues: CASRAGPEAFF.

The rearrangement uses TRBV6-6 and TRBJ1-3, with unresolved D. The germline CDR1 and CDR2 sequences are MNHNY and SVGAGI (reference sequence). The V and J ends lost 0 bases and 0 bases respectively, with 6 bases between them. This CDR3 is built from 15 residues. In nucleotides, the CDR3 is TGTGCCAGCAGTTACTCTCTCGACTCTGGAAACACCATATATTTT. Amino acids: CASSYSLDSGNTIYF.

The chain is built from TRBV29-1 and TRBJ1-2; TRBD1 might be the D (6 bases). Trimming removed 4 bases at V and 8 bases at J, with 17 bases between. Germline CDR1 reads SQVTM; CDR2 reads ANQGSEA. The CDR3 has 13 amino acids. The CDR3 DNA follows: TGCAGCGTTGGACAGGAGTGGGAGGGCGGCTACACCTTC. Its protein product is CSVGQEWEGGYTF.